The 30 T cell receptor beta chains listed next were all sequenced from one sample in a study of blood T cell repertoires in COVID-19. This table comes from immunoSEQ multiplex PCR, and its TCRdb copy is limited to in-frame clones, with some not included. This sample has approximately 400,000 clones, with roughly 90% found just once. Input material: peripheral blood. All receptors derive from a man between 40 and 49 years old with acute or convalescent COVID-19.

In DNA, the CDR3 is TGTGCCACCAGCAGAGATTCGGGGAATTCACCCCTCCACTTT. As protein: CATSRDSGNSPLHF. V is TRBV15 and J is TRBJ1-6; D unresolved. Germline CDR1 LNHNV, CDR2 YYDKDF (reference sequence). V gave up 0 bases and J gave up 7 bases, with 7 bases separating them. CDR3 length: 14 residues.

The chain recombines TRBV25-1 with TRBJ1-1; D is ambiguous. CDR1 and CDR2 (germline): MGHDK, SYGVNS. With 5 bases removed from V and 5 bases from J, the gap between germline ends came to 12 bases. The CDR3 sequence is 13 residues long. The CDR3 sequence: CASSSPRGTEAFF. The CDR3 bases are TGTGCCAGCAGTAGCCCCCGAGGGACTGAAGCTTTCTTT.

This chain uses TRBV27 with TRBJ1-1; 11 bases line up with TRBD1. Unmatched junction bases numbered 7, after V lost 6 bases and J lost 1 base. The CDR3 length is 16 residues. Germline V gene sequence: CDR1 MNHEY, CDR2 SMNVEV (reference sequence). As DNA, the CDR3 is TGTGCCAGCAGAACCGGGACAGGGGGGTCGAACACTGAAGCTTTCTTT. Translating it yields CASRTGTGGSNTEAFF.

This chain joins TRBV28 and TRBJ1-2; D is ambiguous. CDR1 is MDHEN, CDR2 SYDVKM, per germline. Trimming stripped 8 bases from V and 4 bases from J, with 23 bases between. The CDR3 spans 16 residues. DNA for the CDR3: TGTGCCAGCCAAACCGAACCCTGGGCAGACATCTATGGCTACACCTTC. Residues: CASQTEPWADIYGYTF.

This chain connects TRBV14 to TRBJ2-1; 7 bases match TRBD1. The germline CDR1 and CDR2 sequences are SGHDN and FVKESK. The CDR3 consists of 14 residues. After removal of 7 bases from V and 2 bases from J, the junction contained 5 bases not matched to a gene. CDR3 protein: CASNGQEPYNEQFF. The CDR3, as DNA: TGTGCCAGCAATGGACAGGAACCCTACAATGAGCAGTTCTTC.

V usage is TRBV19 and J usage is TRBJ2-5; 7 nucleotides line up with TRBD1. The germline gives CDR1 LNHDA, CDR2 SQIVND (reference sequence). The CDR3 is made up of 14 amino acids. With V trimmed by 5 bases and J by 3 bases, 6 bases remained unmatched. The CDR3 loop reads CASSPKTGKETQYF. The CDR3 DNA sequence: TGTGCCAGTAGTCCAAAGACAGGGAAAGAGACCCAGTACTTC.

This chain joins TRBV28 and TRBJ2-2; 7 bases match TRBD1. The germline CDR1 and CDR2 sequences are MDHEN and SYDVKM. The CDR3 covers 16 residues. With V trimmed by 5 bases and J by 3 bases, 9 bases remained unmatched. CDR3 residues: CASSEQGTRDTGELFF. DNA for the CDR3: TGTGCCAGCAGTGAACAGGGGACGCGAGACACCGGGGAGCTGTTTTTT.

The chain combines TRBV9 with TRBJ1-1; 7 bases line up with TRBD1. With 4 bases clipped from V and 4 bases from J, the junction kept 7 bases outside the gene matches. This CDR3 is 14 amino acids long. The germline V gene has CDR1 SGDLS and CDR2 YYNGEE. The CDR3 bases are TGTGCCAGCAGCCCAGGGGGTCCGGGCACTGAAGCTTTCTTT. Translation: CASSPGGPGTEAFF.

The rearrangement links TRBV4-1 to TRBJ1-1; D not resolved. The CDR3 is made up of 11 amino acids. From germline, CDR1 is MGHRA and CDR2 YSYEKL. V lost 4 bases, J lost 7 bases, and 7 bases lay in between. CDR3 sequence (DNA): TGCGCCAGCAGCCGCCCCGGTGAAGCTTTCTTT. It codes for CASSRPGEAFF.

The chain couples TRBV5-4 to TRBJ2-3; D is possibly TRBD1 (5 bases). Trimming stripped 4 bases from V and 2 bases from J, with 17 bases between. The V gene's germline CDR1 is SGHNT and CDR2 YYREEE (reference sequence). The CDR3 sequence is 16 residues long. This chain's CDR3 is CASSPEVTGVTDTQYF. Here the CDR3 DNA reads TGTGCCAGCAGCCCCGAGGTTACAGGAGTCACAGATACGCAGTATTTT.

J is TRBJ1-1 and V is TRBV19; 8 positions agree with TRBD1. V shed 5 bases and J 11 bases; nucleotides not matched to a gene: 7. The V gene's germline CDR1 is LNHDA and CDR2 SQIVND (reference sequence). The CDR3 runs 12 residues. The CDR3 DNA reads as TGTGCCAGTAGTGTCGGACAGGGACGGGCTTTCTTT. It specifies CASSVGQGRAFF. Based on the CDR3 plus reference TRBV19 and TRBJ1-1, the full variable domain is DGGITQSPKYLFRKEGQNVTLSCEQNLNHDAMYWYRQDPGQGLRLIYYSQIVNDFQKGDIAEGYSVSREKKESFPLTVTSAQKNPTAFYLCASSVGQGRAFFGQGTRLTVV.

The chain employs TRBV5-1 and TRBJ2-1; 8 bases align to TRBD1. Germline V gives CDR1 SGHRS, CDR2 YFSETQ. The junction had 12 bases not matched to a gene; V was cut back by 4 bases and J by 6 bases. This CDR3 has 16 amino acids. The CDR3 region is CASSPGTGPGVNEQFF. The CDR3, as DNA: TGCGCCAGCAGCCCGGGGACAGGCCCCGGGGTCAATGAGCAGTTCTTC.

The chain uses TRBV5-6 and TRBJ2-3; 9 bases agree with TRBD2. CDR1 is SGHDT, CDR2 YYEEEE, per germline. Germline trimming cut 6 bases from V and 5 bases from J; bases unmatched to any gene: 13. This CDR3 is built from 16 residues. The CDR3 region is CASISGAGGPRDTQYF. The CDR3 DNA sequence: TGTGCCAGCATTTCCGGGGCGGGGGGGCCGCGAGATACGCAGTATTTT.

The chain uses TRBV18 and TRBJ1-5; 10 bases are a match to TRBD1. Per the germline V gene, CDR1 is KGHSH and CDR2 is LQKENI. Unmatched junction bases numbered 8, after V lost 6 bases and J lost 0 bases. The CDR3 loop spans 17 amino acids. Written as DNA, the CDR3 is TGTGCCAGCTCCTGGACAGGGGGAACAGATAGCAATCAGCCCCAGCATTTT. Translation: CASSWTGGTDSNQPQHF.

The chain uses TRBV28 and TRBJ2-5; no firm D call. Trimming shortened V by 1 base and J by 1 base, and 13 bases separated the two germline ends. The CDR3 covers 16 residues. Per germline, CDR1 MDHEN and CDR2 SYDVKM. CDR3 nucleotides: TGTGCCAGCAGTTTATCTCTCTCGTATTCCCAAGAGACCCAGTACTTC. It translates to CASSLSLSYSQETQYF.

Only a few counts were recorded for this clone. The rearrangement links TRBV2 to TRBJ1-2, with D possibly matching TRBD1 (6 bases). V lost 8 bases, J lost 2 bases, and 12 bases lay in between. This CDR3 spans 13 amino acids. CDR1 SNHLY and CDR2 FYNNEI come from the germline V gene. The CDR3: CASSFQGNYGYTF. CDR3 coding DNA: TGTGCCAGCTCATTCCAGGGGAACTATGGCTACACCTTC. Together with reference TRBV2 and TRBJ1-2, the CDR3 gives the full variable domain: EPEVTQTPSHQVTQMGQEVILRCVPISNHLYFYWYRQILGQKVEFLVSFYNNEISEKSEIFDDQFSVERPDGSNFTLKIRSTKLEDSAMYFCASSFQGNYGYTFGSGTRLTVV.

The rearrangement joins TRBV5-1 to TRBJ1-1, with D maybe TRBD1 (5 bases). Germline V gene data show CDR1 as SGHRS and CDR2 as YFSETQ. CDR3 length equals 19 residues. The V and J ends lost 3 bases and 0 bases respectively, with 24 bases between them. The CDR3 bases are TGCGCCAGCAGCTCGGACGAATTGGGGCAGAACCCTATGAACACTGAAGCTTTCTTT. This encodes CASSSDELGQNPMNTEAFF.

This chain links TRBV27 with TRBJ2-7; no definite D call. Germline values: CDR1 MNHEY, CDR2 SMNVEV (reference sequence). V lost 3 bases, J lost 2 bases, and 14 bases lay in between. The CDR3 totals 15 residues. DNA for the CDR3: TGTGCCAGCAGTTTCGGAGTTGGCACCCCCTACGAGCAGTACTTC. Translated: CASSFGVGTPYEQYF.

This chain connects TRBV19 to TRBJ1-1; possibly TRBD1 for D (6 bases). Trimming pared 1 base from V and 1 base from J, leaving 10 bases between. Germline CDR1 LNHDA, CDR2 SQIVND (reference sequence). CDR3 length equals 15 residues. The CDR3 loop is CASSIVRGTNTEAFF. The CDR3 nucleotides are TGTGCCAGTAGTATAGTCAGGGGCACGAACACTGAAGCTTTCTTT.

This clone was found once. The V call is TRBV29-1, the J call TRBJ2-2; 12 bases are shared with TRBD2. Per germline, CDR1 SQVTM and CDR2 ANQGSEA. The CDR3 extends over 15 amino acids. V shed 6 bases and J 3 bases; nucleotides not matched to a gene: 5. The CDR3 loop is CSVLTSGRYTGELFF. CDR3 in DNA: TGCAGCGTCCTTACTAGCGGGAGGTACACCGGGGAGCTGTTTTTT.

V is TRBV27 and J is TRBJ1-1, with a possible D match to TRBD1 (6 bases). V lost 8 bases, J lost 2 bases, and 24 bases lay in between. This CDR3 is 17 amino acids long. The germline V gene encodes CDR1 MNHEY and CDR2 SMNVEV (reference sequence). CDR3 DNA sequence: TGTGCCAGCGTGGCCCCCCTCAGGGGCCAGAGTAACACTGAAGCTTTCTTT. This codes for CASVAPLRGQSNTEAFF.

The chain is built from TRBV7-9 and TRBJ2-6, with TRBD2 matching over 9 bases. Germline CDR1 is SEHNR and CDR2 is FQNEAQ (reference sequence). Trimming at V came to 3 bases and at J to 0 bases, leaving 6 bases not matched to a gene. The CDR3 is made up of 18 amino acids. The CDR3: CASSLDSGGSSGANVLTF. The CDR3 DNA follows: TGTGCCAGCAGCTTGGACAGCGGGGGGTCCTCTGGGGCCAACGTCCTGACTTTC.

The chain uses TRBV4-1 and TRBJ2-1; TRBD2 matches 7 bases. This CDR3 spans 17 amino acids. CDR1 and CDR2 from the germline V gene are MGHRA and YSYEKL. The J segment lost 6 bases and the V segment lost 1 base, leaving 12 bases of the junction unmatched. This CDR3 reads CASSQVQWREFGNEQFF. DNA for the CDR3: TGCGCCAGCAGCCAAGTCCAGTGGCGGGAGTTTGGCAATGAGCAGTTCTTC.

The gene calls are TRBV27 and TRBJ2-2; unclear D gene. Trimming removed 2 bases from V and 7 bases from J, with 17 bases in between. The CDR3 is 16 residues long. Germline V gene sequence: CDR1 MNHEY, CDR2 SMNVEV (reference sequence). The CDR3 is CASSLGSREVFGELFF. In nucleotides, the CDR3 is TGTGCCAGCAGTTTAGGGTCTAGAGAGGTTTTCGGGGAGCTGTTTTTT.

The chain employs TRBV5-1 and TRBJ1-5; 7 bases are shared with TRBD1. CDR3 size: 14 residues. V trimming: 4 bases; J trimming: 4 bases; junction bases outside the gene matches: 5. Per the germline V gene, CDR1 is SGHRS and CDR2 is YFSETQ. CDR3 DNA: TGCGCCAGCAGCCCAGGGACAGTTAATCAGCCCCAGCATTTT. Protein: CASSPGTVNQPQHF.

The rearrangement links TRBV2 to TRBJ2-2; tentative D call: TRBD2 (5 bases). Between the trimmed V and J ends, which lost 0 bases and 5 bases, there was a span of 16 bases. The CDR3 sequence is 17 residues long. The germline gives CDR1 SNHLY, CDR2 FYNNEI. CDR3: CASSEALAGELTGELFF. The CDR3 DNA follows: TGTGCCAGCAGTGAAGCCCTAGCTGGAGAGTTAACCGGGGAGCTGTTTTTT.

The V call is TRBV15, the J call TRBJ1-1; D not resolved. V shed 0 bases and J shed 1 base, with 15 bases lying between them. The CDR3 runs to 17 residues. Germline V lookup: CDR1 LNHNV, CDR2 YYDKDF (reference sequence). CDR3 nucleotide sequence: TGTGCCACCAGCAGAGATCTAACGGGAAGCCCGAACACTGAAGCTTTCTTT. Translated: CATSRDLTGSPNTEAFF.

The chain couples TRBV28 to TRBJ1-1; D uncertain. Trimming cost V 8 bases and J 0 bases, with 7 bases left between them. The CDR3 contains 12 residues. The germline V gene has CDR1 MDHEN and CDR2 SYDVKM. This CDR3 reads CASDQMNTEAFF. The DNA for the CDR3 is TGTGCCAGCGATCAGATGAACACTGAAGCTTTCTTT.

The chain is built from TRBV7-9 and TRBJ1-1; D perhaps matches TRBD1 (5 bases). CDR3 length: 14 amino acids. Germline V gene lookup returns CDR1 SEHNR and CDR2 FQNEAQ (reference sequence). V lost 5 bases and J 1 base, leaving 11 bases between the germline ends. In nucleotides, the CDR3 is TGTGCCAGCAGCCTACAGGAGCGGAACACTGAAGCTTTCTTT. This codes for CASSLQERNTEAFF.

This clone was observed a single time. The chain links TRBV4-3 to TRBJ2-1; weak D call: TRBD2 (5 bases). The CDR3 length is 15 residues. The germline CDR1 and CDR2 sequences are LGHNA and YSLEER. V lost 0 bases and J 7 bases, leaving 13 bases between the germline ends. The CDR3 DNA follows: TGCGCCAGCAGCCAAGAACTAGTCTTAAGGAATGAGCAGTTCTTC. Protein product: CASSQELVLRNEQFF.